This is a list of T cell receptor beta chains from one sample in a study of blood T cell repertoires in COVID-19. Sequencing was performed with immunoSEQ multiplex PCR; in TCRdb, only in-frame clones are kept and a portion is missing. The sample consists of 450,000 to 500,000 clones, approximately 85% of them appearing once. The sample consisted of peripheral blood. Every receptor here comes from a human donor in a cohort sampled during active COVID-19. Each CDR3 is given with its conserved first and last residue. A D gene is named only where the DNA matches it firmly. Size tells how often a clone was seen (once, few, many) or the class of an expanded clone, and some rows leave it out.

abundance: NA
v_gene: TRBV19
len: 12
j_gene: TRBJ1-5
d_gene: NA
CDR3nt: TGTGCCAGTAGTTCTGGGGAGAGACCCCAGCATTTT
CDR3aa: CASSSGERPQHF

abundance: NA
v_gene: TRBV5-4
len: 15
j_gene: TRBJ1-2
d_gene: TRBD1
CDR3nt: TGTGCCAGCAGATCTCCGGGACAGCGACCCTATGGCTACACCTTC
CDR3aa: CASRSPGQRPYGYTF

abundance: NA
v_gene: TRBV10-3
len: 15
j_gene: TRBJ1-5
d_gene: TRBD1
CDR3nt: TGTGCCATCAGTCCGGGTCAGGGGGCAGGTCAGCCCCAGCATTTT
CDR3aa: CAISPGQGAGQPQHF

abundance: NA
v_gene: TRBV9
len: 16
j_gene: TRBJ2-5
d_gene: TRBD2
CDR3nt: TGTGCCAGCAGCGCGGGACTAGCGGAAGGGCAAGAGACCCAGTACTTC
CDR3aa: CASSAGLAEGQETQYF

abundance: NA
v_gene: TRBV18
len: 14
j_gene: TRBJ1-3
d_gene: TRBD1
CDR3nt: TGTGCCAGCTCAACGACAGGGCAGGGAAACACCATATATTTT
CDR3aa: CASSTTGQGNTIYF

abundance: NA
v_gene: TRBV28
len: 15
j_gene: TRBJ1-6
d_gene: NA
CDR3nt: TGTGCCAGCAGTCCGTCGGGATTAGGGAATTCACCCCTCCACTTT
CDR3aa: CASSPSGLGNSPLHF

abundance: NA
v_gene: TRBV19
len: 15
j_gene: TRBJ2-3
d_gene: TRBD1
CDR3nt: TGTGCCAGTAGTATAGGACAGGGGAGTGCAGATACGCAGTATTTT
CDR3aa: CASSIGQGSADTQYF

abundance: NA
v_gene: TRBV19
len: 17
j_gene: TRBJ1-4
d_gene: NA
CDR3nt: TGTGCCAGTAGTATAACCCCGGGAACACCCCGCATGGAAAAACTGTTTTTT
CDR3aa: CASSITPGTPRMEKLFF

abundance: NA
v_gene: TRBV3-1/TRBV3-2
len: 14
j_gene: TRBJ1-4
d_gene: TRBD1
CDR3nt: TGTGCCAGCAGCCATAGGACAGGATACGAAAAACTGTTTTTT
CDR3aa: CASSHRTGYEKLFF

abundance: NA
v_gene: TRBV28
len: 15
j_gene: TRBJ1-2
d_gene: NA
CDR3nt: TGTGCCAGCAGTTTGGGTTTGGGCCAGGGTTATGGCTACACCTTC
CDR3aa: CASSLGLGQGYGYTF

abundance: NA
v_gene: TRBV28
len: 15
j_gene: TRBJ1-2
d_gene: NA
CDR3nt: TGTGCCAGCAGTCCGACGGGGGGGGTTAACTATGGCTACACCTTC
CDR3aa: CASSPTGGVNYGYTF

abundance: once
v_gene: TRBV28
len: 16
j_gene: TRBJ2-1
d_gene: NA
CDR3nt: TGTGCCAGCAGTTTATCTAGTACCGGCGGGTACAATGAGCAGTTCTTC
CDR3aa: CASSLSSTGGYNEQFF

abundance: NA
v_gene: TRBV19
len: 12
j_gene: TRBJ2-7
d_gene: NA
CDR3nt: TGTGCCAGTAGTATTCATCCCAACGAGCAGTACTTC
CDR3aa: CASSIHPNEQYF

abundance: NA
v_gene: TRBV6-5
len: 16
j_gene: TRBJ2-7
d_gene: NA
CDR3nt: TGTGCCAGCAGTTACTCGGGCGCAACCACGGACTACGAGCAGTACTTC
CDR3aa: CASSYSGATTDYEQYF

abundance: NA
v_gene: TRBV24-1
len: 16
j_gene: TRBJ1-2
d_gene: TRBD1
CDR3nt: TGTGCCACCAGTGACCGGACGAAGACAGGGCCATGGGACTACACCTTC
CDR3aa: CATSDRTKTGPWDYTF

abundance: NA
v_gene: TRBV20-1
len: 16
j_gene: TRBJ2-5
d_gene: TRBD2
CDR3nt: TGCAGTGCTAGTTCCCGACTAGCGGGAGTTCAAGAGACCCAGTACTTC
CDR3aa: CSASSRLAGVQETQYF

abundance: once
v_gene: TRBV10-3
len: 13
j_gene: TRBJ1-1
d_gene: NA
CDR3nt: TGTGCCATCAGTGGGGCAGTGAACACTGAAGCTTTCTTT
CDR3aa: CAISGAVNTEAFF

abundance: once
v_gene: TRBV7-9
len: 13
j_gene: TRBJ2-5
d_gene: NA
CDR3nt: TGTGCCAGCAGCTTATTTTCTTCTGAGACCCAGTACTTC
CDR3aa: CASSLFSSETQYF

abundance: NA
v_gene: TRBV6-5
len: 14
j_gene: TRBJ1-6
d_gene: TRBD1
CDR3nt: TGTGCCAGCAGGCGGGACAGTCATAATTCACCCCTCCACTTT
CDR3aa: CASRRDSHNSPLHF

abundance: NA
v_gene: TRBV7-3
len: 18
j_gene: TRBJ1-1
d_gene: NA
CDR3nt: TGTGCCAGCAGCTTAGCTAGTGGGAGACGCGGAATGAACACTGAAGCTTTCTTT
CDR3aa: CASSLASGRRGMNTEAFF

abundance: NA
v_gene: TRBV28
len: 12
j_gene: TRBJ1-5
d_gene: NA
CDR3nt: TGTGCAGAGGGGGGGGGCAATCAGCCCCAGCATTTT
CDR3aa: CAEGGGNQPQHF

abundance: NA
v_gene: TRBV5-1
len: 15
j_gene: TRBJ2-5
d_gene: TRBD2
CDR3nt: TGCGCCAGCAGCTCGGGACTAGCGGGACGGGAGACCCAGTACTTC
CDR3aa: CASSSGLAGRETQYF

abundance: NA
v_gene: TRBV6-5
len: 15
j_gene: TRBJ2-7
d_gene: NA
CDR3nt: TGTGCCAGCAGTCCGGTCCTCTTAAGCTCCTACGAGCAGTACTTC
CDR3aa: CASSPVLLSSYEQYF

abundance: NA
v_gene: TRBV7-9
len: 15
j_gene: TRBJ2-4
d_gene: NA
CDR3nt: TGTGCCAGCAGCTCCACAGGGACCCCTCCAAACATTCAGTACTTC
CDR3aa: CASSSTGTPPNIQYF

abundance: NA
v_gene: TRBV5-1
len: 15
j_gene: TRBJ2-1
d_gene: NA
CDR3nt: TGCGCCAGCAGCTTGGTACCGGGATACAACAATGAGCAGTTCTTC
CDR3aa: CASSLVPGYNNEQFF

abundance: NA
v_gene: TRBV29-1
len: 17
j_gene: TRBJ1-1
d_gene: NA
CDR3nt: TGCAGCGTTGAAGGAATTTCAGGGAAGGGAATGAACACTGAAGCTTTCTTT
CDR3aa: CSVEGISGKGMNTEAFF

abundance: NA
v_gene: TRBV7-9
len: 14
j_gene: TRBJ1-1
d_gene: NA
CDR3nt: TGTGCCAGCAGCCCCTATACAGGGCACACTGAAGCTTTCTTT
CDR3aa: CASSPYTGHTEAFF

abundance: NA
v_gene: TRBV27
len: 15
j_gene: TRBJ2-1
d_gene: NA
CDR3nt: TGTGCCAGCAGTTCCCCTACAGGGTTCAACAATGAGCAGTTCTTC
CDR3aa: CASSSPTGFNNEQFF

abundance: NA
v_gene: TRBV19
len: 13
j_gene: TRBJ1-6
d_gene: NA
CDR3nt: TGTGCCAGCAGGGGTGCCTATAATTCACCCCTCCACTTT
CDR3aa: CASRGAYNSPLHF